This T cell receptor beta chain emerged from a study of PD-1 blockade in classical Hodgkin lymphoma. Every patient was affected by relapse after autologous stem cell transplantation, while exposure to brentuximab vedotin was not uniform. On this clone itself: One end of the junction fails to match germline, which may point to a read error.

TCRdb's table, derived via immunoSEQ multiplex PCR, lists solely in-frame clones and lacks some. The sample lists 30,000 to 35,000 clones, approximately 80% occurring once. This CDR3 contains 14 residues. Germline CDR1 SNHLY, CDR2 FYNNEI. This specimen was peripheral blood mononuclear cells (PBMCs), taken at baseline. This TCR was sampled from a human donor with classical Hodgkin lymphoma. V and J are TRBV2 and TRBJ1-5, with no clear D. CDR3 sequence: CVSSERRSNQPQHF. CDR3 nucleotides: TGTGTCAGCAGTGAAAGACGGAGCAATCAGCCCCAGCATTTT.